This record looks at one T cell receptor (beta chain) sequence and its context. This receptor's antigen is unknown. There are no base qualities to consult, and no much larger clone falls within one base. Receptors were amplified or captured by the immunoSEQ multiplex PCR assay. A mixture of 60 forward primers for TCR Vbeta segments and 13 reverse primers for TCR Jbeta segments was used in the multiplex PCR. Amplification of the CDR3 region of rearranged TCR beta genes was performed with a multiplex PCR assay on genomic DNA. Amplified TCR beta libraries were sequenced as 87-base-pair reads on the Illumina HiSeq System. The authors processed their data as follows. In a later analysis, roughly 80 million unique TCR beta chains were counted across the roughly 610 repertoires, and approximately 11 million of these chains were shared by at least two donors. A nearest-neighbor algorithm error-corrected the raw reads and collapsed the reads into unique sequences, merging closely related sequences to remove PCR and sequencing errors. Alignment of CDR3 sequences to IMGT reference sequences was used to assign V, D and J gene segments. Each retained sequence needed at least a six-nucleotide match to both a V gene segment and a J gene segment. Rearrangements were classified as productive when the CDR3 lacked stop codons and remained in frame with V and J, and all other rearrangements were classified as non-productive. Following IMGT convention, CDR3 was defined as the stretch from the second conserved V-encoded cysteine to the conserved J-encoded phenylalanine. In an earlier analysis of 500 to 650 of the donors, sequences lacking an unambiguous match to a single V gene segment were excluded. In an earlier analysis of some 590 of the donors, a V segment was called functional when productive rearrangements were above 56.7%, and segregating when the standard deviation between donors exceeded 5%. To diagnose cytomegalovirus status from the catalog of TCR beta chain sequences, a statistical classification framework was built. In a later analysis, V and J genes were assigned by comparing TCR nucleotide sequences against IMGT/GENE-DB human TR gene sequences. In a later analysis, CDR3 sequences and most-parsimonious VDJ recombination scenarios were assigned using the TCRdist pipeline. In a later analysis, each TCR beta chain was defined by its CDR3 amino acid sequence together with its V-gene family, and reads without a unique V-gene family were excluded. As a way to deal with suspected cross-contamination and a sequencing artifact, a later analysis dropped approximately 570 nucleotide sequences that were highly shared and had low generation probability. In a later analysis, a clonal expansion index was calculated for each public chain from normalized within-repertoire ranks of inferred template counts. In a later analysis, generation probabilities were computed with a VDJ recombination model fitted to out-of-frame rearrangements, and the resulting probabilities were checked against IGoR. Hypergeometric tests were used in a later analysis to score TCR-TCR, TCR-HLA and TCR-CMV co-occurrence, with a repertoire-size bias correction applied to the TCR pairs. In a later analysis, false discovery rates were estimated by permuting HLA or CMV assignments 20 times. In a later analysis, co-occurring TCRs were grouped with DBSCAN, and TCRdist sequence similarity was added when clustering was performed within HLA-allele-positive subsets. Co-occurrence clustering excluded repertoires with fewer than 30,000 or more than 120,000 public chains, plus five with anomalous nucleotide sharing. TCRdb took this table from immuneACCESS and kept in-frame rearrangements with V and J called. Such tables lack part of the clones; where checked against another copy, unresolved V genes explain under half of the gap, and the rest is unexplained. D and trimming were read from the DNA, whereas the V and J calls and clone size are those reported in that table. Within this sample are around 220,000 clones, with 75% to 80% of them counted one time only. The ten largest clones add up to around 1.8% of the sample.

Via the germline V gene, CDR1 is SGHRS and CDR2 YFSETQ. After removal of 0 bases from V and 4 bases from J, the junction retains 7 bases not matched to a gene. Counted from cysteine to phenylalanine, this CDR3 has 15 amino acids. Just the 45-base CDR3 DNA is kept, in frame starting at base 1. In total, roughly 670 healthy bone marrow donors made up the cohort. All cohort members were sampled while nominally healthy, although unrecorded immune exposures were likely present. The donor was CMV seronegative and was included in the group of over 300 seronegative cohort members. Every donor gave a peripheral blood sample, and the peripheral blood mononuclear cells from that sample were used for TCR beta sequencing. Genomic DNA was extracted from the blood cell samples with the Qiagen DNeasy Blood Extraction Kit. This entry comes from a study of cytomegalovirus exposure and HLA in healthy donors (dated by TCRdb to 2017 to 2019). In terms of the full investigation: An earlier analysis of under 600 of the donors reported 250 to 300 Gb of sequence data and roughly 110 million unique TCR beta sequences from 190 million or so T cells. In a later genetic analysis, genome-wide SNP genotypes for 398 of the 666 donors were used, and that subset was treated as a discovery cohort. High-throughput TCR immunosequencing, statistical association of individual TCRs with disease status, and machine learning were combined to predict cytomegalovirus infection status. A separate validation cohort of 100 to 150 different subjects was used in addition to the approximately 640-subject first cohort. Among roughly 370 genotyped donors of the cohort, an average of 235,054 unique TCR beta nucleotide sequences were sequenced per donor, around 18% of them non-productive. The T cell repertoires of some 670 subjects were profiled by immunosequencing and related to cytomegalovirus serostatus. A few DR-DQ haplotypes were handled as single units for association and clustering because linkage in the cohort was strong. HLA typing included class I and class II loci at four-digit resolution. The study aimed to test whether cataloging public T cell receptors could reveal signatures of past pathogen exposure. An earlier analysis of some 600 of the donors applied high-throughput TCR beta sequencing to assess whether each TCR beta V gene segment acted as functional or pseudogenic. Typing coverage differed by locus: A, B, C, DRB1 and DQB1 were typed in roughly 620-640 donors, DQA1 in approximately 520, DPA1 in over 600, and DPB1 in 472. To study patterns of TCR occurrence, a later analysis re-analyzed previously published TCR beta repertoires from 666 donors and added high-resolution HLA genotyping. The genetic ancestry cluster associated with self-reported Caucasian donors included about 84% of the approximately 430 genotyped donors. All discovery cohort repertoires had been generated using a single sequencing platform. An early release covering about 600 HLA-typed donors comprised approximately 290 gigabases of sequencing data and 85 million to 100 million unique TCR sequences. Rather than drawing on any new phenotypic data, the later analysis identified candidate immune exposures from TCR beta sequences and the way those sequences occurred across donors. Donor age, sex, ethnicity and CMV serostatus were compiled together with the repertoire data. General study outcomes and caveats: The only immune exposure information available for the cohort was CMV serostatus. Cytomegalovirus status was reported to be diagnosed by the classifier with high specificity and sensitivity in both the original and validation cohorts. According to a later analysis, most CMV-associated TCR beta chains appeared to be HLA-restricted, and the HLA associations seemed to be driven largely by CMV exposure. In a later analysis, 15,000 to 20,000 TCR beta sequences were associated with specific HLA alleles at a false discovery rate of 0.05. The earlier analysis of 450 to 700 of the donors excluded some 15 rarely observed V segments, including chromosome 9 orphons, because counts were too low. A later analysis found that HLA-associated TCR beta chains were more clonally expanded and had lower generation probabilities than equally common non-associated chains. A later analysis found that TCR association rates varied across HLA loci, with DRB1 alleles showing the most associated TCRs and HLA-C alleles the fewest. Across donors, most TCR sequences were observed very rarely, whereas some public TCRs were present in many individuals. In a later genetic analysis, a missense DCLRE1C variant was associated with V-gene and J-gene trimming of TCR beta chains, and the association was replicated in an independent cohort. Some IMGT-functional V segments, including TRBV6-2 and TRBV6-3, could not be told apart with the 87-base-pair reads, so those segments were excluded. In vitro tests confirmed that three of the cytomegalovirus-associated TCR beta chains recognize cytomegalovirus antigens. Compared with the approximately 600-donor mean, donors in an Asian-associated ancestry cluster had fewer N-insertions in productive TCRs, according to a later genetic analysis. When HLA alleles, especially DR and DQ, strongly co-occurred, attributing TCR associations to individual alleles was difficult. A further reported finding was that TCR beta sequences accurately predicted the HLA-A and HLA-B alleles for most subjects in the first cohort. Several of the top co-occurrence clusters appeared to be linked to parvovirus B19, influenza, CMV and Epstein-Barr virus, according to a later analysis. Because HLA typing was missing for some donors at each locus, association tests included only the typed subset. An earlier analysis of several hundred of the donors showed that most TCR beta V segments appeared in productive rearrangements either about 87% or about 30% of the time, which broadly matched IMGT annotations. Sequencing depth was assumed to be roughly uniform across donors in the presence/absence analyses, though that assumption may not hold. The authors suggested that the approach could potentially be generalized to other disease states and immunological phenotypes. Linkage disequilibrium might explain the correlated functional status among segregating V segments, but an unknown experimental factor could not be excluded. A cluster of highly shared sequence variants was judged likely to be a technical artifact of the sequencing pipeline. In the study, about 150 TCR beta chains were listed as associated with cytomegalovirus. In this cohort, only TCR beta chains were sequenced, and detectable features were limited by the absence of alpha or paired-chain data.

This TCR was recovered from a man younger than 35 in good health and CMV-seronegative. In this chain, TRBV5-1 is recombined with TRBJ2-7, with 7 central nucleotides matching TRBD1. The sample comprised PBMCs. The CDR3 protein: CASSLAPGQLYEQYF. The DNA sequence is TGCGCCAGCAGCTTGGCCCCGGGACAGCTTTACGAGCAGTACTTC.